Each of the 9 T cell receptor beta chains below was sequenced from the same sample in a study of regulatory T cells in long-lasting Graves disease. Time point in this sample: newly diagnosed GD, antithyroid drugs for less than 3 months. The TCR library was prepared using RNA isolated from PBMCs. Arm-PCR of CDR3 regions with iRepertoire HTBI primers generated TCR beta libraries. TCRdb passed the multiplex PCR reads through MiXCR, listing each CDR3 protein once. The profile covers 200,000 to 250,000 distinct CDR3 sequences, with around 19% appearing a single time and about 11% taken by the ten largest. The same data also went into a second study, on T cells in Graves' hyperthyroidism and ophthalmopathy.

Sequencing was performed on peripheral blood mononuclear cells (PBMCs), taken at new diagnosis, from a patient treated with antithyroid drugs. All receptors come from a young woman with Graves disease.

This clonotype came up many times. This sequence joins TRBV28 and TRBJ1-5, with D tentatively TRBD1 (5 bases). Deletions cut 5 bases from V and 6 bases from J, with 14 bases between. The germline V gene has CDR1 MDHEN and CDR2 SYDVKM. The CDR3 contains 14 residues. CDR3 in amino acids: CASSQPTGGQPQHF. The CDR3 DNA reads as TGTGCCAGCAGTCAACCGACCGGGGGTCAGCCCCAGCATTTT. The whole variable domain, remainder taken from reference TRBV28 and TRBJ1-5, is DVKVTQSSRYLVKRTGEKVFLECVQDMDHENMFWYRQDPGLGLRLIYFSYDVKMKEKGDIPEGYSVSREKKERFSLILESASTNQTSMYLCASSQPTGGQPQHFGDGTRLSIL.

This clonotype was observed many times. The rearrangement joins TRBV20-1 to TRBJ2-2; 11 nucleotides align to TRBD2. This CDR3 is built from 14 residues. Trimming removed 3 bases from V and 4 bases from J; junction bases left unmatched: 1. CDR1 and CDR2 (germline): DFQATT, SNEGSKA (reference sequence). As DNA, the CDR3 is TGCAGTGCTAGGGGACTAGCGGCCACCGGGGAGCTGTTTTTT. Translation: CSARGLAATGELFF.

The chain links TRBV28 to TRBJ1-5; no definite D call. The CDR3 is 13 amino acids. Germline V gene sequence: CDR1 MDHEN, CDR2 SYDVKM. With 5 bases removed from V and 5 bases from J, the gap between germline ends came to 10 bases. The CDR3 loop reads CASSPETYQPQHF. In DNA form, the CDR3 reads TGTGCCAGCAGTCCCGAGACCTATCAGCCCCAGCATTTT.

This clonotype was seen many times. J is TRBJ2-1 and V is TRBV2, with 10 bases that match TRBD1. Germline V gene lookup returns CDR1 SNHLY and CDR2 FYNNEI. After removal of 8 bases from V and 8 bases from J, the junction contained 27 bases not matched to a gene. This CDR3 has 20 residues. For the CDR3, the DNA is TGTGCCAGCTTCGCCCCGGGACAGGGGATAGTAGCGGGTCTGGAGGATGAGCAGTTCTTC. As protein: CASFAPGQGIVAGLEDEQFF.

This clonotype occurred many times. The CDR3 sequence is CASSDRTTDTQYF. DNA for the CDR3: TGTGCCAGCAGTGACAGGACCACAGATACGCAGTATTTT. This chain joins TRBV2 and TRBJ2-3; D not resolved. Trimming cost V 3 bases and J 2 bases, with 6 bases left between them. Germline V gene lookup returns CDR1 SNHLY and CDR2 FYNNEI. The CDR3 runs 13 residues.

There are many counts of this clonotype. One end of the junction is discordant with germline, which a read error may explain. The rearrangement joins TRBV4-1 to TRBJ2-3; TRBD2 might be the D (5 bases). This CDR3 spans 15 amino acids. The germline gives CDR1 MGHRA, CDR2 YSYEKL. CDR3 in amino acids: CASSQEGRGTDTQYF. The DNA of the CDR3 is TGTGCCAGCAGCCAAGAGGGTCGTGGCACAGATACGCAGTATTTT.

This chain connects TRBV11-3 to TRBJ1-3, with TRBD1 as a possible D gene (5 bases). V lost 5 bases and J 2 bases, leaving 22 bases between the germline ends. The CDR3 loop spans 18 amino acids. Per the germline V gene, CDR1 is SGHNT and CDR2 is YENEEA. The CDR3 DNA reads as TGTGCCAGCAGCGAAGACAGCCTGACAATCTCGGCTGGAAACACCATATATTTT. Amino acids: CASSEDSLTISAGNTIYF.

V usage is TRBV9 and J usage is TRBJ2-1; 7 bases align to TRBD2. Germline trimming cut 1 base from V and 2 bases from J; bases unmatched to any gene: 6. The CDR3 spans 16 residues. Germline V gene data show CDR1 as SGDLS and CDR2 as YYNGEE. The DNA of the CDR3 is TGTGCCAGCAGCGTATGGGGGGGAGACACCTACAATGAGCAGTTCTTC. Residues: CASSVWGGDTYNEQFF.

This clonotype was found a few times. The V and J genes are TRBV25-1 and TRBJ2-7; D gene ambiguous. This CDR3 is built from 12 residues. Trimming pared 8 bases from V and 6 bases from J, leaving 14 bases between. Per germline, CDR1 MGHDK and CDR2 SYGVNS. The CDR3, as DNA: TGTGCCAGCGGGATGACAAGGAGCGAGCAGTACTTC. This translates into CASGMTRSEQYF.